A selection of T cell receptor beta chains follows, all from one sample in a study of T cells in localized non-small cell lung cancer. Profiled with immunoSEQ multiplex PCR; TCRdb holds only in-frame clones, not every one. In the table there are almost 40,000 clones, roughly 80% of which are singletons. Here the sequenced sample was PBMCs, taken before any cancer treatment. Receptors were obtained from a woman aged 40-69 years with stage II squamous cell lung carcinoma. The CDR3 runs from the conserved cysteine through the conserved F or W. Each record gives: D gene, V gene, clone size, CDR3 length, J gene, CDR3 protein, CDR3 DNA. D genes are given only for firm matches. Expanded clones are given a class, and other clones once, few, many or no size at all.

D gene: .
V gene: TRBV4-2
clone size: .
CDR3 length: 13
J gene: TRBJ2-5
CDR3 protein: CASSQQQHETQYF
CDR3 DNA: TGTGCCAGCAGCCAACAACAGCACGAGACCCAGTACTTC

D gene: .
V gene: TRBV5-1
clone size: .
CDR3 length: 16
J gene: TRBJ2-2
CDR3 protein: CASSLRWLGNTGELFF
CDR3 DNA: TGCGCCAGCAGCTTACGGTGGTTAGGGAACACCGGGGAGCTGTTTTTT

D gene: .
V gene: TRBV4-1
clone size: .
CDR3 length: 16
J gene: TRBJ2-1
CDR3 protein: CASSQEGGGSYNEQFF
CDR3 DNA: TGCGCCAGCAGCCAAGAAGGTGGGGGCTCCTACAATGAGCAGTTCTTC

D gene: TRBD2
V gene: TRBV2
clone size: .
CDR3 length: 11
J gene: TRBJ2-5
CDR3 protein: CASSPGGAQYF
CDR3 DNA: TGTGCCAGCAGCCCCGGGGGGGCCCAGTACTTC

D gene: .
V gene: TRBV13
clone size: .
CDR3 length: 14
J gene: TRBJ1-1
CDR3 protein: CASSLRGANTEAFF
CDR3 DNA: TGTGCCAGCAGCTTAAGGGGGGCGAACACTGAAGCTTTCTTT

D gene: .
V gene: TRBV6-1
clone size: .
CDR3 length: 11
J gene: TRBJ2-5
CDR3 protein: CASSEGGTQYF
CDR3 DNA: TGTGCCAGCAGTGAAGGGGGGACCCAGTACTTC

D gene: .
V gene: TRBV20-1
clone size: few
CDR3 length: 11
J gene: TRBJ2-1
CDR3 protein: CSAGPIDEQFF
CDR3 DNA: TGCAGTGCTGGCCCCATCGATGAGCAGTTCTTC

D gene: .
V gene: TRBV7-2
clone size: .
CDR3 length: 16
J gene: TRBJ2-3
CDR3 protein: CASSLAPLAGTDTQYF
CDR3 DNA: TGTGCCAGCAGCTTAGCGCCACTAGCTGGCACAGATACGCAGTATTTT

D gene: .
V gene: TRBV5-6
clone size: .
CDR3 length: 14
J gene: TRBJ2-3
CDR3 protein: CASSRGVAGDTQYF
CDR3 DNA: TGTGCCAGCAGCCGAGGGGTAGCAGGCGATACACAGTATTTT

D gene: .
V gene: TRBV7-9
clone size: .
CDR3 length: 12
J gene: TRBJ1-1
CDR3 protein: CASSLEDIEAFF
CDR3 DNA: TGTGCCAGCAGCTTAGAGGACATTGAAGCTTTCTTT

D gene: TRBD1
V gene: TRBV27
clone size: .
CDR3 length: 16
J gene: TRBJ2-2
CDR3 protein: CASSLLTGVNTGELFF
CDR3 DNA: TGTGCCAGCAGTTTATTGACAGGGGTTAATACCGGGGAGCTGTTTTTT

D gene: TRBD1
V gene: TRBV5-6
clone size: few
CDR3 length: 15
J gene: TRBJ1-5
CDR3 protein: CASSGDRGLGQPQHF
CDR3 DNA: TGTGCCAGCAGCGGGGACAGGGGGCTAGGGCAGCCCCAGCATTTT

D gene: .
V gene: TRBV2
clone size: .
CDR3 length: 16
J gene: TRBJ1-3
CDR3 protein: CASSEAGRGSGNTIYF
CDR3 DNA: TGTGCCAGCAGTGAAGCGGGCAGGGGTTCTGGAAACACCATATATTTT

D gene: .
V gene: TRBV2
clone size: once
CDR3 length: 12
J gene: TRBJ2-3
CDR3 protein: CATSSSTDTQYF
CDR3 DNA: TGTGCCACTTCTTCGAGCACAGATACGCAGTATTTT

D gene: .
V gene: TRBV6-5
clone size: .
CDR3 length: 14
J gene: TRBJ1-2
CDR3 protein: CASTFSAGGDGYTF
CDR3 DNA: TGTGCCAGCACCTTTTCCGCCGGGGGCGACGGCTACACCTTC

D gene: .
V gene: TRBV6-6
clone size: .
CDR3 length: 12
J gene: TRBJ2-7
CDR3 protein: CASSPGSYEQYF
CDR3 DNA: TGTGCCAGCAGCCCGGGCTCCTACGAGCAGTACTTC

D gene: .
V gene: TRBV28
clone size: .
CDR3 length: 13
J gene: TRBJ2-5
CDR3 protein: CASSQGVPETQYF
CDR3 DNA: TGTGCCAGCAGTCAGGGAGTTCCGGAGACCCAGTACTTC

D gene: .
V gene: TRBV7-9
clone size: .
CDR3 length: 15
J gene: TRBJ2-1
CDR3 protein: CASSLVRGTRHEQFF
CDR3 DNA: TGTGCCAGCAGCTTAGTACGGGGGACGAGGCATGAGCAGTTCTTC

D gene: .
V gene: TRBV11-2
clone size: once
CDR3 length: 13
J gene: TRBJ1-3
CDR3 protein: CASSPLVGNTIYF
CDR3 DNA: TGTGCCAGCAGCCCCCTTGTGGGCAACACCATATATTTT

D gene: .
V gene: TRBV27
clone size: .
CDR3 length: 16
J gene: TRBJ2-2
CDR3 protein: CASRSGQPSGTGELFF
CDR3 DNA: TGTGCCAGCAGATCCGGACAGCCCTCGGGCACCGGGGAGCTGTTTTTT

D gene: TRBD2
V gene: TRBV29-1
clone size: few
CDR3 length: 16
J gene: TRBJ2-7
CDR3 protein: CSVERGLAGKSYEQYF
CDR3 DNA: TGCAGCGTTGAACGGGGGCTAGCGGGGAAGAGTTACGAGCAGTACTTC

D gene: .
V gene: TRBV7-8
clone size: .
CDR3 length: 17
J gene: TRBJ2-7
CDR3 protein: CASSLNLPGRSTYEQYF
CDR3 DNA: TGTGCCAGCAGCTTAAACCTTCCGGGTCGTAGTACCTACGAGCAGTACTTC

D gene: .
V gene: TRBV14
clone size: .
CDR3 length: 13
J gene: TRBJ1-6
CDR3 protein: CASSQDMVSPLHF
CDR3 DNA: TGTGCCAGCAGCCAAGATATGGTTTCACCCCTCCACTTT

D gene: .
V gene: TRBV18
clone size: .
CDR3 length: 14
J gene: TRBJ2-5
CDR3 protein: CASSPPAGQETQYF
CDR3 DNA: TGTGCCAGCTCACCGCCGGCCGGGCAAGAGACCCAGTACTTC

D gene: TRBD1
V gene: TRBV28
clone size: .
CDR3 length: 13
J gene: TRBJ1-1
CDR3 protein: CASSLTGVTEAFF
CDR3 DNA: TGTGCCAGCAGTTTAACAGGGGTCACTGAAGCTTTCTTT

D gene: .
V gene: TRBV5-5
clone size: .
CDR3 length: 14
J gene: TRBJ2-7
CDR3 protein: CASSLFWGPDEQYF
CDR3 DNA: TGTGCCAGCAGCCTGTTCTGGGGGCCCGACGAGCAGTACTTC

D gene: .
V gene: TRBV7-2
clone size: .
CDR3 length: 16
J gene: TRBJ2-6
CDR3 protein: CASSSTQGSGANVLTF
CDR3 DNA: TGTGCCAGCAGCTCAACGCAGGGGTCTGGGGCCAACGTCCTGACTTTC

D gene: .
V gene: TRBV27
clone size: .
CDR3 length: 13
J gene: TRBJ2-3
CDR3 protein: CAAQRFGTDTQYF
CDR3 DNA: TGTGCCGCCCAGAGGTTCGGCACAGATACGCAGTATTTT

D gene: TRBD1
V gene: TRBV18
clone size: .
CDR3 length: 16
J gene: TRBJ2-2
CDR3 protein: CASSGGQGAKTGELFF
CDR3 DNA: TGTGCCAGCTCAGGAGGACAGGGGGCAAAAACCGGGGAGCTGTTTTTT

D gene: .
V gene: TRBV2
clone size: .
CDR3 length: 13
J gene: TRBJ1-2
CDR3 protein: CASSEDPTDGYTF
CDR3 DNA: TGTGCCAGCAGTGAAGACCCCACCGACGGCTACACCTTC

D gene: .
V gene: TRBV6-6
clone size: .
CDR3 length: 14
J gene: TRBJ1-4
CDR3 protein: CASSSQAGNEKLFF
CDR3 DNA: TGTGCCAGCAGTTCTCAGGCGGGGAATGAAAAACTGTTTTTT